The 2 T cell receptor beta chains below all came from one sample that was sequenced in a study of response to subunit inactivated influenza vaccine. TCRdb called the RT-PCR reads again in MiXCR, with one record for every CDR3 protein. This sample yields about 540,000 distinct CDR3 sequences, of which approximately 22% are seen a single time; 2.8% belongs to the top ten. These data were likewise used in another study, on T cells expressing NK-cell markers. As reported in that work: Libraries used 5'RACE template switching adding universal primer site and UMIs.

This sample comprised CD4+ T cells sorted from PBMCs, obtained about 11 days after vaccination. These receptors were collected from a man aged 45 to 65 who received an inactivated influenza vaccine.

This clonotype was seen a handful of times. The V and J genes are TRBV5-5 and TRBJ1-6; 7 bases match TRBD1. Per germline, CDR1 SGHKS and CDR2 YYEKEE (reference sequence). J lost 10 bases, V lost 4 bases, and 17 bases had no gene match. The CDR3 has 17 residues. The DNA for the CDR3 is TGTGCCAGCAGCCCCGGACAGGAGGGGGCTGTTTGGTCACCCCTCCACTTT. It is translated as CASSPGQEGAVWSPLHF.

This clonotype appeared a single time. The V and J genes are TRBV12-3 or TRBV12-4 and TRBJ2-1; 15 bases align to TRBD2. The J segment lost 10 bases and the V segment lost 5 bases, leaving 15 bases of the junction unmatched. This CDR3 is built from 18 residues. CDR3 sequence (DNA): TGTGCCAGCAGTGTAGGCCGGACTAGCGGGAGGGGAGGAAGGGAGCAGTTCTTC. Translating gives CASSVGRTSGRGGREQFF.